A single sample gave rise to the 17 T cell receptor beta chains below, sequenced in a study of T cell responses to AZD1222 COVID-19 vaccine. Measured with immunoSEQ multiplex PCR; TCRdb has only the in-frame clones, and not every one. In the table there are 90,000 to 120,000 clones, around nine tenths of which are singletons. The source material was peripheral blood, sampled on day 0 of AZD1222 vaccination. The receptor source for this set is an adult in good health.

V and J are TRBV19 and TRBJ2-5, with a tentative D call TRBD1 (6 bases). Germline lookup yields CDR1 LNHDA and CDR2 SQIVND (reference sequence). This CDR3 contains 15 residues. The V and J ends lost 4 bases and 4 bases respectively, with 16 bases between them. CDR3 DNA sequence: TGTGCCAGTAGTAACCTCCTACAGGGTTTAGAGACCCAGTACTTC. Translated, it gives CASSNLLQGLETQYF.

The chain combines TRBV19 with TRBJ1-5; TRBD1 is a possible D gene (5 bases). This CDR3 comprises 13 residues. Germline V CDR1 and CDR2: LNHDA, SQIVND (reference sequence). Trimming took off 7 bases at V and 6 bases at J, with 13 bases between the two ends. For the CDR3, the DNA is TGTGCCAGTACCCCACGGGGGGGTCAGCCCCAGCATTTT. This encodes CASTPRGGQPQHF.

The chain has TRBV19 and TRBJ2-5, with TRBD1 matching over 9 bases. Germline loops: CDR1 LNHDA, CDR2 SQIVND (reference sequence). J lost 2 bases, V lost 7 bases, and 8 bases had no gene match. The CDR3 totals 15 residues. CDR3 in amino acids: CASTLGTGLQETQYF. CDR3 DNA: TGTGCCAGTACCCTTGGGACAGGGCTTCAAGAGACCCAGTACTTC.

The rearrangement uses TRBV6-5 and TRBJ1-1; 7 bases align to TRBD1. CDR3 length: 12 residues. Germline CDR1 MNHEY, CDR2 SVGAGI. With 5 bases clipped from V and 9 bases from J, the junction kept 6 bases outside the gene matches. Here the CDR3 reads CASSPRTGKAFF. DNA for the CDR3: TGTGCCAGCAGTCCAAGGACAGGTAAAGCTTTCTTT.

The chain has TRBV7-8 and TRBJ2-1, with D uncertain. Trimming cost V 2 bases and J 7 bases, with 15 bases left between them. Per the germline V gene, CDR1 is SGHVS and CDR2 is FQNEAQ. The CDR3 is 15 residues long. The CDR3 reads CASSLSSGLGNEQFF. DNA of the CDR3: TGTGCCAGCAGCTTAAGTTCCGGGCTGGGAAATGAGCAGTTCTTC. Variable domain in full (rest from reference TRBV7-8 and TRBJ2-1): GAGVSQSPRYKVAKRGQDVALRCDPISGHVSLFWYQQALGQGPEFLTYFQNEAQLDKSGLPSDRFFAERPEGSVSTLKIQRTQQEDSAVYLCASSLSSGLGNEQFFGPGTRLTVL.

A few counts support this clone. The rearrangement joins TRBV6-2 or TRBV6-3 to TRBJ2-3; 8 positions match TRBD2. Germline lookup yields CDR1 MNHEY and CDR2 SVGEGT. V trimming: 5 bases; J trimming: 0 bases; junction bases outside the gene matches: 7. CDR3 length equals 16 residues. The CDR3 bases are TGTGCCAGCAGTCGTGGCGGGGGGCCCAGCACAGATACGCAGTATTTT. Amino acids: CASSRGGGPSTDTQYF.

The CDR3 here is CASSRQRPMGHEQYF. In DNA form, the CDR3 reads TGTGCCAGCAGTCGACAACGACCGATGGGCCACGAGCAGTACTTC. The chain couples TRBV28 to TRBJ2-7; D ambiguous. Trimming took off 5 bases at V and 5 bases at J, with 19 bases between the two ends. CDR3 length: 15 amino acids. Germline V gives CDR1 MDHEN, CDR2 SYDVKM.

This chain links TRBV2 with TRBJ1-2, with 8 positions matching TRBD1. The V and J ends lost 9 bases and 0 bases, in that order; junction bases with no gene match: 6. The CDR3 loop spans 14 amino acids. Germline V gives CDR1 SNHLY, CDR2 FYNNEI. The CDR3 spells CASRPGGTNYGYTF. CDR3 nucleotide sequence: TGTGCCAGTCGCCCAGGGGGCACTAACTATGGCTACACCTTC. Full variable domain (missing parts from reference TRBV2 and TRBJ1-2): EPEVTQTPSHQVTQMGQEVILRCVPISNHLYFYWYRQILGQKVEFLVSFYNNEISEKSEIFDDQFSVERPDGSNFTLKIRSTKLEDSAMYFCASRPGGTNYGYTFGSGTRLTVV.

V usage is TRBV29-1 and J usage is TRBJ1-1; possible D gene TRBD1, 6 bases. CDR3 size: 14 residues. Trimming removed 4 bases at V and 6 bases at J, with 18 bases between. From germline, CDR1 is SQVTM and CDR2 ANQGSEA. CDR3 amino acids: CSVVPKTGRPEAFF. CDR3 bases: TGCAGCGTTGTCCCTAAGACAGGTCGGCCTGAAGCTTTCTTT.

This clone was observed once. The chain carries TRBV28 and TRBJ2-1; D is undetermined. Trimming stripped 5 bases from V and 13 bases from J, with 15 bases between. This CDR3 region has 12 residues. Per germline, CDR1 MDHEN and CDR2 SYDVKM. The CDR3 loop is CASSTDAEHQFF. CDR3 nucleotides: TGTGCCAGCAGTACCGACGCGGAGCACCAGTTCTTC.

The V gene is TRBV5-1, the J gene TRBJ2-5; 9 nucleotides match TRBD1. The J segment lost 5 bases and the V segment lost 4 bases, leaving 6 bases of the junction unmatched. This CDR3 has 14 residues. Germline CDR1 is SGHRS and CDR2 is YFSETQ. Here the CDR3 reads CASSKTGGLETQYF. The CDR3, as DNA: TGCGCCAGCAGCAAAACAGGGGGCTTGGAGACCCAGTACTTC.

The rearrangement joins TRBV30 to TRBJ1-1; maybe TRBD1 (6 bases). Trimming removed 3 bases at V and 0 bases at J, with 17 bases between. The CDR3 is 16 amino acids. Germline-derived CDR1 and CDR2 are GTSNPN and SVGIG (reference sequence). The CDR3 sequence is CAWRGGEGRLNTEAFF. CDR3 coding DNA: TGTGCCTGGAGGGGGGGCGAGGGGCGATTGAACACTGAAGCTTTCTTT.

The chain uses TRBV7-9 and TRBJ2-7; no clear D gene. With 5 bases removed from V and 2 bases from J, the gap between germline ends came to 4 bases. Germline V gene data show CDR1 as SEHNR and CDR2 as FQNEAQ (reference sequence). The CDR3 consists of 11 residues. The CDR3 sequence is CASSETYEQYF. CDR3 nucleotide sequence: TGTGCCAGCAGCGAAACCTACGAGCAGTACTTC.

The gene calls are TRBV5-1 and TRBJ2-7, with TRBD1 identical over 7 bases. Trimming at V came to 4 bases and at J to 2 bases, leaving 6 bases not matched to a gene. The CDR3 length is 14 residues. CDR1 is SGHRS, CDR2 YFSETQ, per germline. CDR3 sequence (DNA): TGCGCCAGCAGCAACGGGACAGCAGCCTACGAGCAGTACTTC. Its translation is CASSNGTAAYEQYF.

The chain couples TRBV5-1 to TRBJ2-5; maybe TRBD1 (7 bases). Trimming cost V 1 base and J 5 bases, with 18 bases left between them. The CDR3 consists of 16 residues. Germline V gives CDR1 SGHRS, CDR2 YFSETQ. The DNA of the CDR3 is TGCGCCAGCAGCTTGTCCGGCGGAGGGGGCGCGGAGACCCAGTACTTC. Residues: CASSLSGGGGAETQYF. The full variable domain, in which reference TRBV5-1 and TRBJ2-5 provide the parts outside the CDR3, is KAGVTQTPRYLIKTRGQQVTLSCSPISGHRSVSWYQQTPGQGLQFLFEYFSETQRNKGNFPGRFSGRQFSNSRSEMNVSTLELGDSALYLCASSLSGGGGAETQYFGPGTRLLVL.

The chain links TRBV6-1 to TRBJ1-5, with TRBD1 matching 7 bases. The length of the CDR3 is 15 residues. The trim removed 2 bases at V and 1 base at J, leaving 2 bases unmatched. Germline V lookup: CDR1 MNHNS, CDR2 SASEGT. The CDR3 protein is CASSESTGSNQPQHF. The DNA for the CDR3 is TGTGCCAGCAGTGAATCGACAGGGAGCAATCAGCCCCAGCATTTT.

The rearrangement uses TRBV11-2 and TRBJ2-2; TRBD2 agrees at 10 bases. Germline loops: CDR1 SGHAT, CDR2 FQNNGV. The junction had 5 bases not matched to a gene; V was cut back by 4 bases and J by 0 bases. The CDR3 sequence is 17 residues long. CDR3 in DNA: TGTGCCAGCAGCTGGGGTAGCGGGGGGTCGAACACCGGGGAGCTGTTTTTT. It yields the protein CASSWGSGGSNTGELFF.